Listed below are T cell receptor beta chains from one sample, sequenced in a study of cytomegalovirus exposure and HLA in healthy donors. The table came from immunoSEQ multiplex PCR; TCRdb's copy has only in-frame clones and leaves some out. The sample includes approximately 170,000 clones, around 78% of them seen just once. The sequenced sample consisted of PBMCs. These receptor sequences come from a woman aged 25 to 39 in good health and CMV-seropositive. CDR3s include the opening cysteine and the closing phenylalanine or tryptophan. The D gene is left open where the match is weak. Clone size appears in some rows only: once, few, many, or a class for an expanded clone.

CASSQDPGAGNTIYF TGCGCCAGCAGCCAAGATCCAGGGGCAGGAAACACCATATATTTT - TRBJ1-3 - TRBV4-3
CASSYSRSDWNEQFF TGTGCCAGCAGTTACTCGCGGAGCGATTGGAATGAGCAGTTCTTC - TRBJ2-1 - TRBV6-5
CASRATTGGSYEQYF TGTGCCAGCAGGGCGACTACTGGGGGGTCCTACGAGCAGTACTTC - TRBJ2-7 - TRBV7-2
CASSGQGNTEAFF TGTGCCAGCAGTGGACAGGGGAACACTGAAGCTTTCTTT TRBD1 TRBJ1-1 few TRBV2
CASSPSTGGIFSPLHF TGTGCCAGCAGTCCCTCCACAGGGGGCATCTTCTCACCCCTCCACTTT TRBD1 TRBJ1-6 - TRBV27
CAGGGGRGTDTQYF TGTGCCGGTGGAGGAGGGAGGGGAACAGATACGCAGTATTTT TRBD2 TRBJ2-3 - TRBV10-3
CAISEFAGSNQPQHF TGTGCCATCAGTGAGTTCGCAGGGTCCAATCAGCCCCAGCATTTT - TRBJ1-5 - TRBV10-3
CASSYEGQPNYGYTF TGTGCCAGCAGTTACGAGGGACAGCCTAACTATGGCTACACCTTC TRBD1 TRBJ1-2 once TRBV6-5
CSASAGLPQYF TGCAGTGCTAGTGCGGGGCTCCCGCAGTATTTT - TRBJ2-3 - TRBV20-1
CASSQGSRTEAFF TGTGCCAGCAGCCAAGGTAGTCGCACTGAAGCTTTCTTT - TRBJ1-1 - TRBV14
CASNTVKRTDTQYF TGTGCCAGCAACACAGTTAAACGCACAGATACGCAGTATTTT - TRBJ2-3 - TRBV28
CSVRQGGETQYF TGCAGCGTGCGACAGGGTGGAGAGACCCAGTACTTC TRBD1 TRBJ2-5 - TRBV29-1
CASSLGGGEQYF TGTGCCAGCAGCTTAGGAGGGGGAGAGCAGTACTTC - TRBJ2-7 - TRBV7-9
CASSSAGGSDYGYTF TGTGCCAGCAGCTCCGCAGGGGGCTCTGACTATGGCTACACCTTC TRBD1 TRBJ1-2 - TRBV5-4
CASRGTGNNQPQHF TGTGCCAGCAGGGGTACAGGAAACAATCAGCCCCAGCATTTT - TRBJ1-5 - TRBV6-5
CASSLAFGRSHGYTF TGCGCCAGCAGCTTGGCCTTTGGCAGGTCCCATGGCTACACCTTC - TRBJ1-2 - TRBV5-1
CATSIGSFWGDGYTF TGTGCCACCAGCATCGGGAGTTTTTGGGGGGATGGCTACACCTTC - TRBJ1-2 once TRBV15
CSVSQGERNEQYF TGCAGCGTGTCACAGGGGGAAAGAAACGAGCAGTACTTC TRBD1 TRBJ2-7 - TRBV29-1
CASSLGLGDYGYTF TGTGCCAGCAGCTTAGGGCTCGGGGACTATGGCTACACCTTC - TRBJ1-2 - TRBV7-9
CAWSQKGGGPYNEQFF TGTGCCTGGAGTCAGAAGGGGGGGGGCCCCTACAATGAGCAGTTCTTC - TRBJ2-1 - TRBV30
CASSESTGKRDRPYQPHHF TGCGCCAGCAGTGAGTCAACCGGAAAACGGGACAGACCTTATCAGCCCCATCATTTT TRBD1 TRBJ1-5 - TRBV10-1
CASSLEGGNQPQHF TGTGCCAGCAGCTTAGAGGGAGGCAATCAGCCCCAGCATTTT - TRBJ1-5 - TRBV7-2
CASSPPDGGREPQHF TGTGCCAGCTCACCACCGGATGGGGGGAGGGAGCCCCAGCATTTT - TRBJ1-5 - TRBV18
CASSPKSGGYTGELFF TGTGCCAGCAGTCCAAAATCCGGCGGCTACACCGGGGAGCTGTTTTTT - TRBJ2-2 - TRBV27
CAWSDSSGNTIYF TGTGCCTGGAGTGACAGCTCTGGAAACACCATATATTTT - TRBJ1-3 - TRBV30
CASSLNSGGELFF TGTGCCAGCAGCTTAAATTCGGGCGGGGAGCTGTTTTTT - TRBJ2-2 - TRBV7-9
CASSEGKGASYGYTF TGTGCCAGCAGTGAAGGGAAGGGGGCGAGCTATGGCTACACCTTC TRBD1 TRBJ1-2 - TRBV6-1
CASSMGGGGVPKQFF TGTGCCAGTAGTATGGGAGGGGGGGGCGTACCAAAGCAGTTCTTC - TRBJ2-1 - TRBV19
CASSARDRGYEQYF TGTGCCAGCAGCGCGCGGGACAGGGGCTACGAGCAGTACTTC TRBD1 TRBJ2-7 - TRBV9
CASSLAGQYNSPLHF TGTGCCAGCAGCTTAGCCGGACAGTATAATTCACCCCTCCACTTT - TRBJ1-6 - TRBV7-2
CASTDGYGYTF TGTGCCAGCACTGACGGCTATGGCTACACCTTC - TRBJ1-2 - TRBV6-1
CASSQVGGQGNEKLFF TGCGCCAGCAGCCAAGTGGGAGGACAGGGAAATGAAAAACTGTTTTTT TRBD1 TRBJ1-4 - TRBV4-3
CSSSPSSGEETQYF TGTTCCAGCAGCCCCTCTAGCGGGGAAGAGACCCAGTACTTC TRBD2 TRBJ2-5 - TRBV7-9
CASRRDGTHNEQFF TGTGCCAGCAGGCGGGACGGAACACACAATGAGCAGTTCTTC - TRBJ2-1 - TRBV7-9
CASSQRGGDEKLFF TGCGCCAGCAGCCAAAGGGGGGGGGACGAAAAACTGTTTTTT - TRBJ1-4 - TRBV4-3
CASSATGPIYNEQFF TGTGCCAGCAGTGCGACAGGGCCAATATACAATGAGCAGTTCTTC TRBD1 TRBJ2-1 - TRBV6-5
CASSLGSGTDYEQYF TGTGCCAGCAGCTTGGGATCCGGGACAGACTACGAGCAGTACTTC TRBD1 TRBJ2-7 - TRBV7-9
CASSVQGAKNIQYF TGTGCCAGCAGTGTACAGGGGGCCAAAAACATTCAGTACTTC TRBD1 TRBJ2-4 - TRBV6-6
CASSIYGTGNTGELFF TGTGCCAGTAGTATTTACGGGACAGGTAACACCGGGGAGCTGTTTTTT TRBD1 TRBJ2-2 - TRBV19
CASSLGGGSNQPQHF TGCGCCAGCAGCTTGGGGGGGGGATCTAATCAGCCCCAGCATTTT - TRBJ1-5 - TRBV5-1
CASSYRGVNTEAFF TGTGCCAGCAGTTACAGGGGCGTGAACACTGAAGCTTTCTTT - TRBJ1-1 - TRBV6-5
CSVVQIYGYTF TGCAGCGTTGTACAGATTTATGGCTACACCTTC - TRBJ1-2 - TRBV29-1
CASSPTVSGKTDTQYF TGTGCCAGCAGCCCCACTGTTAGCGGGAAGACAGATACGCAGTATTTT TRBD2 TRBJ2-3 - TRBV9
CASSLRPPQDSNTGELFF TGTGCCAGCAGTTTAAGGCCCCCACAGGATTCGAACACCGGGGAGCTGTTTTTT - TRBJ2-2 - TRBV27
CASSLGGGNTEAFF TGTGCCAGCAGCTTAGGGGGGGGGAACACTGAAGCTTTCTTT - TRBJ1-1 - TRBV7-9
CASSQQTGVWEKLFF TGCGCCAGCAGCCAGCAGACAGGGGTTTGGGAAAAACTGTTTTTT TRBD1 TRBJ1-4 few TRBV4-3
CASSSTGTTGNTIYF TGCGCCAGCAGCTCGACAGGGACGACTGGAAACACCATATATTTT TRBD1 TRBJ1-3 - TRBV5-1
CASLSNTGMGGYTF TGTGCCAGCCTTTCCAACACAGGGATGGGCGGCTACACCTTC - TRBJ1-2 - TRBV6-1
CASSSYQGADEAFF TGTGCCAGCAGCTCCTACCAGGGGGCGGATGAAGCTTTCTTT TRBD1 TRBJ1-1 - TRBV9
CASSLRRKRDYNEQFF TGTGCCAGCAGCTTGCGACGGAAGCGGGATTACAATGAGCAGTTCTTC TRBD2 TRBJ2-1 - TRBV5-4
CASSLGGAKKLFF TGTGCCAGCAGCTTAGGGGGCGCGAAAAAACTGTTTTTT - TRBJ1-4 - TRBV7-9
CASSALEGGLRSPEQYF TGTGCCAGCAGTGCACTCGAGGGAGGGTTGAGGAGTCCCGAGCAGTACTTC TRBD2 TRBJ2-7 - TRBV25-1
CASKGGYGYTF TGTGCCAGCAAGGGGGGGTATGGCTACACCTTC - TRBJ1-2 - TRBV6-5